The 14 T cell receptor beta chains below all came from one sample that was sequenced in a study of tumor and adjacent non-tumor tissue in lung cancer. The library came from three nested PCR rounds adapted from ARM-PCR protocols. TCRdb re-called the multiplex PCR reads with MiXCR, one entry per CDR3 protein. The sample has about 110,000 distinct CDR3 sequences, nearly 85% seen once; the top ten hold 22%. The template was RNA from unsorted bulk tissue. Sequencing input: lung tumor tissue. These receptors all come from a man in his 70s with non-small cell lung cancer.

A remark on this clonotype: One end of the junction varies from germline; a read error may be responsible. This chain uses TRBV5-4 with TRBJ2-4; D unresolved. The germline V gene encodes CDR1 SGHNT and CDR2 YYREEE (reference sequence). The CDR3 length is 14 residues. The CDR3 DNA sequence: TGTGGCAGCAGCCCCACTCTAGCCAAAAACATTCAGTACTTC. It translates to CGSSPTLAKNIQYF.

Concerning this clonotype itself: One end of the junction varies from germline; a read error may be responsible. The CDR3 protein is CSTREGLTEAFF. The CDR3 DNA follows: TGCAGTACTAGAGAGGGGCTCACTGAAGCTTTCTTT. The chain couples TRBV20-1 to TRBJ1-1; D is perhaps TRBD1 (5 bases). The CDR3 has 12 residues. Per the germline V gene, CDR1 is DFQATT and CDR2 is SNEGSKA (reference sequence).

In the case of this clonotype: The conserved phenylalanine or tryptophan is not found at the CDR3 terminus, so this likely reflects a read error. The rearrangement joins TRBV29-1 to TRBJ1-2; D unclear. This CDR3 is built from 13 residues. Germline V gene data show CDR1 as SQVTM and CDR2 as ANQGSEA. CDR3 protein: CSVEKQGFYGYTL. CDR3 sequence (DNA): TGCAGTGTTGAAAAGCAAGGCTTCTATGGCTACACCTTA.

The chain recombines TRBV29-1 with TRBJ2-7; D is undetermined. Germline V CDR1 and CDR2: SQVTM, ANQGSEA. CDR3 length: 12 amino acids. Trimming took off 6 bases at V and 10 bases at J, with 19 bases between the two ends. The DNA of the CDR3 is TGCAGCGTGAGGAACGTCACCTACGTACAGTACTTC. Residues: CSVRNVTYVQYF.

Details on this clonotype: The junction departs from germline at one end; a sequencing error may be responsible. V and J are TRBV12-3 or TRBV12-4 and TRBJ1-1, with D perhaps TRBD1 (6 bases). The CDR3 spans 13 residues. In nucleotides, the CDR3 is TGTACCAGCAGTATTCGGGACACACAGAAAGCTTTATTT. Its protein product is CTSSIRDTQKALF.

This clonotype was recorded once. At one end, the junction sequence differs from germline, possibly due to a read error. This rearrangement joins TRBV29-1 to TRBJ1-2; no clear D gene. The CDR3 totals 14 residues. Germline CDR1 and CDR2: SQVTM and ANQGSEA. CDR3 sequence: CNTERGKANNGYTF. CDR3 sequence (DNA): TGCAACACCGAGAGAGGGAAGGCTAACAATGGCTACACCTTC.

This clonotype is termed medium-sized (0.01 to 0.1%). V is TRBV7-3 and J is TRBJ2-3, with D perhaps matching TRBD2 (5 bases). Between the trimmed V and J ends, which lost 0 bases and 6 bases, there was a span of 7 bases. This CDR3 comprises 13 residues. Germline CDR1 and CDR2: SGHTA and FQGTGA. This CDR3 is CASSLTGVDTQYF. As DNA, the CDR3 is TGTGCCAGCAGCTTAACGGGAGTGGATACGCAGTATTTT.

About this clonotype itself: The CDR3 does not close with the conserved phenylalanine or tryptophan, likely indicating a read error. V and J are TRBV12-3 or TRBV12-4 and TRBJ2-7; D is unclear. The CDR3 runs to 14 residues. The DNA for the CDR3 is TGTGCCACCAGTTTAGGGTCCCTTTCCTACGAGCAGTACATC. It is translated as CATSLGSLSYEQYI.

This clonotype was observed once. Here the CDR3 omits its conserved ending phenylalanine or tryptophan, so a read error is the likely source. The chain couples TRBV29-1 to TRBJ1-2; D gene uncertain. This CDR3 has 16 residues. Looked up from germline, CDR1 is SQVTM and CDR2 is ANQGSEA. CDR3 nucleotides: TGCAGCGTTGTCCCCTATCAATCTTCGGGAGAAGATGGTTACACCGTA. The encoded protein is CSVVPYQSSGEDGYTV.

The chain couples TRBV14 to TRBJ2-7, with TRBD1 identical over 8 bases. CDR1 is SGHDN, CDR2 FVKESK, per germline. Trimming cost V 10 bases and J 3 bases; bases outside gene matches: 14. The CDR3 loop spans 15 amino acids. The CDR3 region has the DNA TGTGCCAACACCCTCTGGACAGGGACGATCTACGAGCAGTACTTC. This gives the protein CANTLWTGTIYEQYF.

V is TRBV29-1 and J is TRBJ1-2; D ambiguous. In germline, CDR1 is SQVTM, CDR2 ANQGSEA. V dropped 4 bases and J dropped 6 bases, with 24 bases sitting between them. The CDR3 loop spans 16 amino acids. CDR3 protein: CSVVTCQSSGVDGYTF. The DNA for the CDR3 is TGCAGCGTTGTCACCTGTCAATCCTCGGGAGTAGATGGCTACACCTTC. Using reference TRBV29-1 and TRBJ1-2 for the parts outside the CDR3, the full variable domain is SAVISQKPSRDICQRGTSLTIQCQVDSQVTMMFWYRQQPGQSLTLIATANQGSEATYESGFVIDKFPISRPNLTFSTLTVSNMSPEDSSIYLCSVVTCQSSGVDGYTFGSGTRLTVV.

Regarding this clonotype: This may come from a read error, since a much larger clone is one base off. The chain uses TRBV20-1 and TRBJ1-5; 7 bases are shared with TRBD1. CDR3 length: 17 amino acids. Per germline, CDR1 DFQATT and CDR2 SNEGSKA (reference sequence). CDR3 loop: CSASRGQRTLGNQPLHF. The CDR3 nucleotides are TGCAGTGCTAGTAGGGGGCAGCGGACTTTGGGCAATCAGCCCCTGCATTTT.

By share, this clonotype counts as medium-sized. The CDR3 DNA reads as TGCAGCGTTACTGGGCAGGGCACAGATACGCAGTATTTT. It encodes CSVTGQGTDTQYF. The chain has TRBV29-1 and TRBJ2-3; D unclear. CDR1 is SQVTM and CDR2 is ANQGSEA in the germline V gene. This CDR3 spans 13 amino acids. The V gene lost 5 bases and the J gene lost 1 base, with 10 bases spanning the gap.

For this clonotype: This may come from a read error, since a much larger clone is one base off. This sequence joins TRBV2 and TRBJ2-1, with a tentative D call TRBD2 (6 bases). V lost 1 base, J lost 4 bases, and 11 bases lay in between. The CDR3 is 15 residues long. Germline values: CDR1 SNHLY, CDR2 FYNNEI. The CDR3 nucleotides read TGTGCCAGCAGTGAAGGACTAGTGGGATACAATGAGCAGTTCTTC. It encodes CASSEGLVGYNEQFF.